The clone carrying this TCR beta chain has only a few counts. Antigen specificity is unknown. Template switching added a universal primer site; cDNA carried unique molecular identifiers. TCRdb called the 5' RACE reads again in MiXCR, with one record for every CDR3 protein. The sample includes under 300,000 distinct CDR3 sequences, 10% to 15% of them seen just once. Germline loops: CDR1 SGDLS, CDR2 YYNGEE. The CDR3 runs to 15 residues. With V trimmed by 3 bases and J by 8 bases, 12 bases remained unmatched. The data were obtained in a study of identical twins. Study observations and caveats: Twins shared out-of-frame alpha sequences with excess low generation probability.

This same sample was also part of a study on yellow fever vaccine responses in identical twins.

The sample was memory (CD45RO+) T cells sorted from blood. The TCR comes from a woman aged 18-29 years in good health. This chain uses TRBV9 with TRBJ1-2; 8 nucleotides align to TRBD1. CDR3: CASSEGEGQGRGYTF. Written as DNA, the CDR3 is TGTGCCAGCAGCGAGGGAGAAGGACAGGGTCGCGGCTACACCTTC. The variable domain in full, completed from reference TRBV9 and TRBJ1-2, reads DSGVTQTPKHLITATGQRVTLRCSPRSGDLSVYWYQQSLDQGLQFLIQYYNGEERAKGNILERFSAQQFPDLHSELNLSSLELGDSALYFCASSEGEGQGRGYTFGSGTRLTVV.